This entry lists 10 T cell receptor beta chains sequenced from one sample in a study of blood T cells in healthy people across ages (dated by TCRdb to about 2015). Preparation of the library involved 5' RACE. Sequencing used an Illumina HiSeq 2500. A second PCR of about 7 to 12 cycles was performed with a sample-barcoded 5' primer and a J-beta primer mix. In-frame beta chains were kept once TCRdb had trimmed the public reads at Q25 with fastp and called clones with MiXCR. Entries that share a CDR3 protein sequence are merged under the most common genes and DNA. Within this sample are 1,500,000 or so distinct CDR3 sequences, with around 59% of them counted one time only. The ten biggest clones cover over 5% of the sample. Sequencing was carried out using blood. Receptors originate from a man between 18 and 35 years old in good health.

The rearrangement uses TRBV7-2 and TRBJ1-1, with D possibly being TRBD1 (6 bases). CDR1 is SGHTA, CDR2 FQGNSA, per germline. This CDR3 is 14 amino acids long. The V and J ends lost 5 bases and 7 bases respectively, with 17 bases between them. CDR3 coding DNA: TGTGCCAGCAGCGATTATCAGGGGCCGCTTGAAGCTTTCTTT. It translates to CASSDYQGPLEAFF.

The chain recombines TRBV4-1 with TRBJ2-7; D is unclear. Germline CDR1 and CDR2: MGHRA and YSYEKL. Trimming cost V 6 bases and J 3 bases, with 9 bases left between them. The CDR3 loop spans 12 amino acids. In nucleotides, the CDR3 is TGCGCCAGCAGGGCGGCAAACTACGAGCAGTACTTC. This translates into CASRAANYEQYF.

A single count supports this clonotype. The CDR3, as DNA: TGTGCCAGCAGCCAAGACGCCGCTCGACCCTATGGCTACACCTTC. Protein sequence: CASSQDAARPYGYTF. The rearrangement joins TRBV3-1 to TRBJ1-2; D not certain. CDR1 LGHDT and CDR2 YNNKEL come from the germline V gene (reference sequence). V lost 0 bases and J 4 bases, leaving 12 bases between the germline ends. This CDR3 contains 15 residues. The whole variable domain, remainder taken from reference TRBV3-1 and TRBJ1-2, is DTAVSQTPKYLVTQMGNDKSIKCEQNLGHDTMYWYKQDSKKFLKIMFSYNNKELIINETVPNRFSPKSPDKAHLNLHINSLELGDSAVYFCASSQDAARPYGYTFGSGTRLTVV.

The chain employs TRBV4-1 and TRBJ1-1; no firm D call. V gave up 0 bases and J gave up 2 bases, with 13 bases separating them. CDR3 length equals 16 residues. Germline V CDR1 and CDR2: MGHRA, YSYEKL. CDR3 in DNA: TGCGCCAGCAGCCAAGAAGCGTGGAAGGGAAACACTGAAGCTTTCTTT. Translated: CASSQEAWKGNTEAFF.

Notes on this clonotype: At one boundary the junction diverges from the germline segment, which might be a read error. This chain joins TRBV7-6 and TRBJ2-4, with 9 bases aligning to TRBD2. Germline V CDR1 and CDR2: SGHVS, FNYEAQ. The CDR3 contains 17 residues. The CDR3 sequence: CTSSLALYLAGEGEQYF. CDR3 nucleotides: TGTACCAGCAGCTTAGCCCTTTACTTAGCGGGGGAAGGTGAGCAGTACTTC. The full variable domain, with the rest looked up from reference TRBV7-6 and TRBJ2-4, is GAGVSQSPRYKVTKRGQDVALRCDPISGHVSLYWYRQALGQGPEFLTYFNYEAQQDKSGLPNDRFSAERPEGSISTLTIQRTEQRDSAMYRCTSSLALYLAGEGEQYFGAGTRLSVL.

This clonotype has more than one count but fewer than ten. In DNA form, the CDR3 reads TGCAGTGCTAGAACCGGGGACTCCTACGAGCAGTACTTC. This gives the protein CSARTGDSYEQYF. The chain uses TRBV20-1 and TRBJ2-7; the D gene is possibly TRBD2 (5 bases). Germline values: CDR1 DFQATT, CDR2 SNEGSKA (reference sequence). V dropped 2 bases and J dropped 0 bases, with 8 bases sitting between them. The CDR3 sequence is 13 residues long.

This chain uses TRBV29-1 with TRBJ2-3, with 8 nucleotides matching TRBD2. Trimming took 8 bases from V and 4 from J; bases not matched to a gene: 8. The germline gives CDR1 SQVTM, CDR2 ANQGSEA. This CDR3 is built from 13 residues. The CDR3 sequence: CSINGLAADTQYF. CDR3 bases: TGCAGCATAAACGGACTAGCCGCAGATACGCAGTATTTT.

This clonotype was detected only a few times. The V and J genes are TRBV29-1 and TRBJ2-3, with 12 bases matching TRBD2. The CDR3 length is 16 residues. CDR1 SQVTM and CDR2 ANQGSEA come from the germline V gene. V lost 1 base and J lost 7; bases outside the gene matches: 9. The CDR3 loop reads CSVEGRGLAGKNTQYF. CDR3 coding DNA: TGCAGCGTTGAAGGTCGAGGACTAGCGGGGAAAAATACGCAGTATTTT.

This rearrangement joins TRBV20-1 to TRBJ2-2; 7 nucleotides line up with TRBD2. This CDR3 is built from 15 residues. The V and J ends lost 3 bases and 0 bases, in that order; junction bases with no gene match: 4. Germline V lookup: CDR1 DFQATT, CDR2 SNEGSKA (reference sequence). DNA of the CDR3: TGCAGTGCTAGGGAACTAGCGACGAACACCGGGGAGCTGTTTTTT. This codes for CSARELATNTGELFF.

This sequence joins TRBV6-5 and TRBJ1-4; D ambiguous. Per the germline V gene, CDR1 is MNHEY and CDR2 is SVGAGI. Trimming cost V 0 bases and J 8 bases, with 13 bases left between them. CDR3 length: 15 amino acids. The CDR3 sequence: CASSYSRQMGEKLFF. CDR3 in DNA: TGTGCCAGCAGTTACTCGAGGCAAATGGGGGAAAAACTGTTTTTT.